The sequence of this T cell receptor beta chain was determined in a study of control samples from healthy donors and cancer patients (dated by TCRdb to 2020 to 2022). The library was built by means of the immunoSEQ multiplex PCR assay. TCRdb took this table from immuneACCESS and kept in-frame rearrangements with V and J called. Such tables lack part of the clones; where checked against another copy, unresolved V genes explain under half of the gap, and the rest is unexplained. The sample table contains tens of thousands of clones; only one count was recorded for 80% of them. Clones ranked in the top ten supply 10% of the sample. The germline V gene specifies MGHRA as CDR1 and YSYEKL as CDR2. The CDR3 holds 15 amino acids from the cysteine to the phenylalanine. Of all the DNA, just the CDR3 is kept, 45 bases in frame from base 1. V has 1 base trimmed and J has 6 bases trimmed; junction bases matching no gene number 5.

A note on this clone: This clone's antigen is unknown. Base qualities are missing; no much larger clone stands one base away.

Recombination joined TRBV4-1 with TRBJ1-4, and TRBD1 matches 7 of the central bases. This receptor was identified in a man between 65 and 79 years old in good health. Sequenced material: blood. Here is the DNA: TGCGCCAGCAGCCAAGTATGGGACAGCTATGAAAAACTGTTTTTT. This yields the protein CASSQVWDSYEKLFF.